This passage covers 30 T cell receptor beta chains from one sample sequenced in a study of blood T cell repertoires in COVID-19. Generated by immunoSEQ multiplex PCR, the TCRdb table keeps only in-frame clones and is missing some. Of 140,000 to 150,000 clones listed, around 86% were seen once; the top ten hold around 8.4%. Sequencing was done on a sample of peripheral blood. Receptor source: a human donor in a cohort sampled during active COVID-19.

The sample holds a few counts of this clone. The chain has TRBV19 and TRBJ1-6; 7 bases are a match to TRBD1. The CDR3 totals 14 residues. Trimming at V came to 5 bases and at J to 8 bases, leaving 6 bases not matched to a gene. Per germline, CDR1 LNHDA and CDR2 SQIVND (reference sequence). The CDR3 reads CASSDGQVYSPLHF. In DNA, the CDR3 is TGTGCCAGTAGTGACGGACAGGTTTATTCACCCCTCCACTTT.

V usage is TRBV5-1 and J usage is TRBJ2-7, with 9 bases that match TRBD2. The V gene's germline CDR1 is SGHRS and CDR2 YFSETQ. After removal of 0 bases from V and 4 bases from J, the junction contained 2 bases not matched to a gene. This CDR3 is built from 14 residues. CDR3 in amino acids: CASSLVAGVYEQYF. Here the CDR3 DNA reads TGCGCCAGCAGCTTGGTAGCGGGAGTTTACGAGCAGTACTTC.

The CDR3 region has the DNA TGTGCCAGCAGCCAAGCTGTCGGGGGTCCCCAGCATTTT. Amino acids: CASSQAVGGPQHF. The rearrangement joins TRBV3-1 (or the pseudogene TRBV3-2) to TRBJ1-5, with D possibly matching TRBD1 (5 bases). Germline V lookup: CDR1 LGHDT, CDR2 YNNKEL (reference sequence). V was cut by 1 base and J by 10 bases, with 11 bases left in between. The length of the CDR3 is 13 residues.

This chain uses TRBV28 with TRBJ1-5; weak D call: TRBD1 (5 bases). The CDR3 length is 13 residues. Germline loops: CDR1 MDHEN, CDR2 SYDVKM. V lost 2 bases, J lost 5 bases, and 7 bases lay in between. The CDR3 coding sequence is TGTGCCAGCAGTTTAACAGGTTATCAGCCCCAGCATTTT. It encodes CASSLTGYQPQHF.

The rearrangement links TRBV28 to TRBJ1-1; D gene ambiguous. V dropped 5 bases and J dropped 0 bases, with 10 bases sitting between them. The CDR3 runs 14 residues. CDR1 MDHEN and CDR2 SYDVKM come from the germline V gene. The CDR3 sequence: CASSPRLMNTEAFF. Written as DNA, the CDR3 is TGTGCCAGCAGTCCGAGGCTCATGAACACTGAAGCTTTCTTT.

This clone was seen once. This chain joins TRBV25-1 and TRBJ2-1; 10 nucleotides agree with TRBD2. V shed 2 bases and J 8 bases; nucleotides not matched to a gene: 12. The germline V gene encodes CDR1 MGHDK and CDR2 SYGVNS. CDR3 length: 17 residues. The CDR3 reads CASSELGTSGNSYEQFF. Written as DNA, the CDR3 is TGTGCCAGCAGTGAACTGGGTACTAGCGGGAATTCGTATGAGCAGTTCTTC.

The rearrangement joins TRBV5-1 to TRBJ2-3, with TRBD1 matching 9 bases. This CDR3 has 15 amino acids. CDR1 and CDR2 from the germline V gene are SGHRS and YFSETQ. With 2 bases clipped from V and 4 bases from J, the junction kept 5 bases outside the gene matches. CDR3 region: CASSLQGAIADTQYF. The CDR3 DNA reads TGCGCCAGCAGCTTACAGGGGGCGATCGCAGATACGCAGTATTTT.

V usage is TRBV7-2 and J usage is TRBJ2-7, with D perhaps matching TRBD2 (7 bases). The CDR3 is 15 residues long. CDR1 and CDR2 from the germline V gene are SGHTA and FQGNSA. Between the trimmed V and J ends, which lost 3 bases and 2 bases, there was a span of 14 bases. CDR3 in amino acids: CASSLGASGAYEQYF. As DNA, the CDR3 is TGTGCCAGCAGCTTGGGGGCTAGCGGAGCCTACGAGCAGTACTTC.

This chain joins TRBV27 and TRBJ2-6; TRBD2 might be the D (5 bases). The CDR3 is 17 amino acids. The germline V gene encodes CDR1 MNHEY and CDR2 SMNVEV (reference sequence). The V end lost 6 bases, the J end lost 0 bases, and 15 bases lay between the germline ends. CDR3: CASRDPGFGSGANVLTF. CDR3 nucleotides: TGTGCCAGCAGGGACCCGGGATTCGGCTCTGGGGCCAACGTCCTGACTTTC.

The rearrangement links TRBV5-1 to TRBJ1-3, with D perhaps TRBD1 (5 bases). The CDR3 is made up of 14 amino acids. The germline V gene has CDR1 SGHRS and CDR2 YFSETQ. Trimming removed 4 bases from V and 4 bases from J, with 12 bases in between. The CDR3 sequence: CASSPAGPGNTIYF. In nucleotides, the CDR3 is TGCGCCAGCAGCCCAGCGGGGCCCGGAAACACCATATATTTT.

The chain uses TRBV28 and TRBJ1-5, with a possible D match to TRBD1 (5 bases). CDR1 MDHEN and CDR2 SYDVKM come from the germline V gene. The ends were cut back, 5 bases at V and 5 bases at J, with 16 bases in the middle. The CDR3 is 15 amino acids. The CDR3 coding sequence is TGTGCCAGCAGTATCCGTCAGGGAGGGTATCAGCCCCAGCATTTT. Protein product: CASSIRQGGYQPQHF.

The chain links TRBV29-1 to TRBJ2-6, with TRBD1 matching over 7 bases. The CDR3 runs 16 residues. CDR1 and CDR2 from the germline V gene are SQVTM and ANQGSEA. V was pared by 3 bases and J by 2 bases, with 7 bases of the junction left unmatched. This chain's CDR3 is CSVDRGTLAGANVLTF. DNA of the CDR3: TGCAGCGTTGACAGGGGGACCCTCGCTGGGGCCAACGTCCTGACTTTC.

For the CDR3, the DNA is TGTGCCAGCAGTTTTTACAGGGGTGAGACCCAGTACTTC. It translates to CASSFYRGETQYF. The V and J genes are TRBV28 and TRBJ2-5, with TRBD1 matching over 7 bases. Trimming at V came to 3 bases and at J to 5 bases, leaving 3 bases not matched to a gene. The germline V gene has CDR1 MDHEN and CDR2 SYDVKM. The CDR3 totals 13 residues.

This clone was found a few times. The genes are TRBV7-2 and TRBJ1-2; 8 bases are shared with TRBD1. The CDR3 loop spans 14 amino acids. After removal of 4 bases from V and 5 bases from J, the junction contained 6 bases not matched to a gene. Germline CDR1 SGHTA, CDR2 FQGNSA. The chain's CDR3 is CASSSGQGVYGYTF. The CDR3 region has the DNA TGTGCCAGCAGCTCTGGACAGGGTGTTTATGGCTACACCTTC.

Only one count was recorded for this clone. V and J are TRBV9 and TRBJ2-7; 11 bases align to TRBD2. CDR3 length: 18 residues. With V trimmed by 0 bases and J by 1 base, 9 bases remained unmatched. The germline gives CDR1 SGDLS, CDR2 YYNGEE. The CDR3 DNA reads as TGTGCCAGCAGCGTAGGAACTAGCGGGGGATTTCCATCCTACGAGCAGTACTTC. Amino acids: CASSVGTSGGFPSYEQYF.

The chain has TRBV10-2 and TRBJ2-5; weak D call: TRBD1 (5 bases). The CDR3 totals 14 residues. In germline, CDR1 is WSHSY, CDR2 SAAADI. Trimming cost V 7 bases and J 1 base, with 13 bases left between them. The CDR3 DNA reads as TGCGCCAGCAAGCAGGGCACTCCCCAAGAGACCCAGTACTTC. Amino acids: CASKQGTPQETQYF.

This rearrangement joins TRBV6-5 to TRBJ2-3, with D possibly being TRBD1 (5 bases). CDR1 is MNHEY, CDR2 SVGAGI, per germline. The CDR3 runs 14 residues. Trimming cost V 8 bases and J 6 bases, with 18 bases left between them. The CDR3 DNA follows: TGTGCCAGCCGAATGACAGTTAACGGCGATACGCAGTATTTT. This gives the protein CASRMTVNGDTQYF.

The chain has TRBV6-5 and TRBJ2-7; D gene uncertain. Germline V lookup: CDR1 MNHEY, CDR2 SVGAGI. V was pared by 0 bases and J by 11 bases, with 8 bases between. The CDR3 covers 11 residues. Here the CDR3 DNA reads TGTGCCAGCAGTTACTCGGGTGAGGAGTACTTC. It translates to CASSYSGEEYF.

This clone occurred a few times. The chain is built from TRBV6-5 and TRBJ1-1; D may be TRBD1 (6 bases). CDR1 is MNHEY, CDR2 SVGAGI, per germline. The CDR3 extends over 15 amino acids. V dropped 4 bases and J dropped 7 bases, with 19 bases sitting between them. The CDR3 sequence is CASSSLGISGVEAFF. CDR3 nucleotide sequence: TGTGCCAGCAGTTCTTTAGGCATTTCAGGGGTTGAAGCTTTCTTT.

The chain's CDR3 is CASSFSQGGGYTF. In DNA, the CDR3 is TGTGCCAGCAGCTTCAGTCAGGGGGGTGGCTACACCTTC. The rearrangement uses TRBV5-5 and TRBJ1-2; 7 nucleotides align to TRBD1. Germline CDR1 is SGHKS and CDR2 is YYEKEE (reference sequence). With 2 bases clipped from V and 7 bases from J, the junction kept 5 bases outside the gene matches. The CDR3 is 13 residues long.

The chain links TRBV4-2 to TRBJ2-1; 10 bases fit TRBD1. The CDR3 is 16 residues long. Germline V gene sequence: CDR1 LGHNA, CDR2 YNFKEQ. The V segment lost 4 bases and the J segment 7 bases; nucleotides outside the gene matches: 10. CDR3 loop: CASSPGGQGLRNEQFF. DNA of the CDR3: TGTGCCAGCAGCCCCGGGGGACAGGGGTTAAGGAATGAGCAGTTCTTC.

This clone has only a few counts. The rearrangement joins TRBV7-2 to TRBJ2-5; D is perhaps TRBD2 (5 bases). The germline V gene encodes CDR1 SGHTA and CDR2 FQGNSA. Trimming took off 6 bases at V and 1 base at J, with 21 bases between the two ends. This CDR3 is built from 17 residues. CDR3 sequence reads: CASSIFPRGRLQETQYF. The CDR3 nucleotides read TGTGCCAGCAGTATATTCCCACGGGGAAGACTCCAAGAGACCCAGTACTTC.

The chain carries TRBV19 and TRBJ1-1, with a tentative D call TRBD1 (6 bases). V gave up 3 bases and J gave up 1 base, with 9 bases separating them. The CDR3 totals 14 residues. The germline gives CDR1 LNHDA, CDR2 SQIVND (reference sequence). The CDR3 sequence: CASSIQGRNTEAFF. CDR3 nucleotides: TGTGCCAGTAGTATTCAGGGGAGGAACACTGAAGCTTTCTTT.

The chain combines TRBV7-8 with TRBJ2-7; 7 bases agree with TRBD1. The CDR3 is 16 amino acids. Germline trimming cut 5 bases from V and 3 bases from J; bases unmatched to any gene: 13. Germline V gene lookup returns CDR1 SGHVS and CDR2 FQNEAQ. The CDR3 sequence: CASSDWDSRKYYEQYF. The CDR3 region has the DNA TGTGCCAGCAGCGATTGGGACAGCAGAAAGTACTACGAGCAGTACTTC. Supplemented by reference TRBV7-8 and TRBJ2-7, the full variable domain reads GAGVSQSPRYKVAKRGQDVALRCDPISGHVSLFWYQQALGQGPEFLTYFQNEAQLDKSGLPSDRFFAERPEGSVSTLKIQRTQQEDSAVYLCASSDWDSRKYYEQYFGPGTRLTVT.

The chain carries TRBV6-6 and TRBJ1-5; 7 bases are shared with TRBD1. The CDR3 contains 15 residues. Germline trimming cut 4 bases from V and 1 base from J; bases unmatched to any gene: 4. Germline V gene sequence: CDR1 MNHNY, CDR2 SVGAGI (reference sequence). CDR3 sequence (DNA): TGTGCCAGCAGTTCCAGGGGGGTGAGCAATCAGCCCCAGCATTTT. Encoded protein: CASSSRGVSNQPQHF.

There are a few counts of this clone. CDR3: CASSLTGAYEQYF. CDR3 nucleotides: TGTGCCAGCAGCTTAACTGGAGCTTACGAGCAGTACTTC. The chain joins TRBV7-3 to TRBJ2-7, with D unclear. V was clipped by 0 bases and J by 4 bases, with 7 bases between them. This CDR3 is 13 amino acids long. Germline values: CDR1 SGHTA, CDR2 FQGTGA.

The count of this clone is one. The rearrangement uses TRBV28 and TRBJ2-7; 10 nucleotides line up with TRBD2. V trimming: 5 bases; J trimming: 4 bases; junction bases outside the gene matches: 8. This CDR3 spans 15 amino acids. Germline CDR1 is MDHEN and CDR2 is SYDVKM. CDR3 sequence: CASSPSGRARYEQYF. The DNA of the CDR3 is TGTGCCAGCAGTCCCAGCGGGAGGGCCAGGTACGAGCAGTACTTC.

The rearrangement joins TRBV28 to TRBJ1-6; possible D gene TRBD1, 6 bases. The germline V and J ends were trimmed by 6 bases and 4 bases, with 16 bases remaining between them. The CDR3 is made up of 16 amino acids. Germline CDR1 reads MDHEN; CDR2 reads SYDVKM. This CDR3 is CASSRGGQVYNSPLHF. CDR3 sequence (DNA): TGTGCCAGCAGCAGAGGGGGACAAGTATATAATTCACCCCTCCACTTT.

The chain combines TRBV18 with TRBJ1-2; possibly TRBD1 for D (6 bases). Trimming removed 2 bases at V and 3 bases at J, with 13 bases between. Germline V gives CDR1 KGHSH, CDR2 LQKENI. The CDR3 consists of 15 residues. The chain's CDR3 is CASSPSLDRHYGYTF. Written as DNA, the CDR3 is TGTGCCAGCTCACCATCCCTCGACAGGCACTATGGCTACACCTTC.

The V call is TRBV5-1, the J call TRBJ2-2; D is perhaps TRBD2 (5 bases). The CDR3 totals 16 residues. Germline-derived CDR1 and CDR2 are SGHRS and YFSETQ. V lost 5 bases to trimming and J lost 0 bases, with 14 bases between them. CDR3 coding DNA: TGCGCCAGCAGTTACCGGGAACTATCGAACACCGGGGAGCTGTTTTTT. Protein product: CASSYRELSNTGELFF.